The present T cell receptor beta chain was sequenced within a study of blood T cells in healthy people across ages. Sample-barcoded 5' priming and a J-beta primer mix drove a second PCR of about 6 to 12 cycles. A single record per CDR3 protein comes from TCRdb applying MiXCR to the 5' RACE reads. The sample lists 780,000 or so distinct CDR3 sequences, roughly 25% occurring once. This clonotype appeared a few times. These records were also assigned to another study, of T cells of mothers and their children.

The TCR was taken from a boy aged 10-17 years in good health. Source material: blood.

CDR3 bases: TGTGCCAGCAGCAATCCTAGGGGGGTTGGCGAGCAGTACTTC. Translation: CASSNPRGVGEQYF. The chain couples TRBV21-1 to TRBJ2-7; the table assigns TRBD1, which was not confirmed against the DNA. TRBV21-1 is reported as a pseudogene. The CDR3 is 14 residues long.